This TCR beta chain derives from a study of blood T cells in healthy people across ages. The CDR3 runs 14 residues. Looked up from germline, CDR1 is SGDLS and CDR2 is YYNGEE. V was pared by 3 bases and J by 2 bases, with 11 bases between. Combining a sample-barcoded 5' primer with a J-beta primer mix, a second PCR ran for roughly 7 to 12 cycles. TCRdb used MiXCR to reprocess the 5' RACE reads, holding one entry per CDR3 protein. The sample has roughly 1,500,000 distinct CDR3 sequences; roughly 32% are singletons. Source material: blood. The clonotype was recovered from a woman in her thirties in good health. The chain has TRBV9 and TRBJ2-5; either TRBD1 or TRBD2 may supply D (5 bases each). For the CDR3, the DNA is TGTGCCAGCAGCGCCGAGGGACCGCAAGAGACCCAGTACTTC. It translates to CASSAEGPQETQYF.